By proportion, the clone carrying this T cell receptor beta chain is medium-sized. The antigen is unknown. This entry comes from a study of metastatic and nonmetastatic thyroid tumors. Study-wide context: From malignant and benign thyroid patients, repertoires in blood and in tumor or nodule tissue were compared. The study's findings and limits: Benign nodules were reported to have significantly lower TCR beta diversity than malignant thyroid tumors, in blood and tumor.

The CDR3 totals 14 residues. V was shortened by 0 bases and J by 4 bases, with 13 bases between the two germline ends. Germline V lookup: CDR1 DFQATT, CDR2 SNEGSKA (reference sequence). Using MiXCR, TCRdb re-called clones from the PCR reads. Among roughly 27,000 clones listed, roughly 13% were seen once. No treatment of any kind had been given to any patient before thyroid surgery. The sample taken for sequencing was blood. The chain joins TRBV20-1 to TRBJ2-7; unclear D gene. This TCR was sampled from a female donor with papillary thyroid cancer or a benign thyroid nodule (not recorded which). Some clones in this sample may be carry-over from other donors' samples. The CDR3 sequence is CSARDPDTGYEQYF. As DNA, the CDR3 is TGCAGTGCTAGAGATCCGGATACTGGTTACGAGCAGTACTTC.